This T cell receptor beta chain was identified in a study of T cells in severe cutaneous drug reactions. This CDR3 is built from 15 residues. The germline gives CDR1 ENHRY, CDR2 SYGVKD. Frequency places this clonotype as medium-sized. Carbamazepine had induced Stevens-Johnson syndrome or toxic epidermal necrolysis in the sequenced donors. Bulk and single-cell libraries used iRepertoire multiplex PCR with TCR subtype-specific primers. TCRdb reprocessed the multiplex PCR reads and stores each CDR3 protein as one record, lacking DNA. The sample totals approximately 5,800 distinct CDR3 sequences. The clonotype originates from a human donor with a severe cutaneous adverse drug reaction. Material: PBMCs. V is TRBV10-3 and J is TRBJ1-1; lacking DNA, the TRBD1 call made by TCRdb goes unchecked. CDR3: CAISTPGQGNTEAFF.